This TCR beta chain is drawn from a study of Graves' ophthalmopathy and Graves' hyperthyroidism. This clonotype was recorded at least ten times. What it binds is unknown. CDR1 and CDR2 from the germline V gene are SGHRS and YFSETQ. The CDR3 totals 14 residues. Trimming cost V 2 bases and J 7 bases; bases outside gene matches: 6. In this cohort's terms, stable hyperthyroidism meant no ophthalmopathy by 18 months of follow-up. Certain patients were not enrolled. These were patients with other autoimmune diseases, uncontrolled infections, pregnancy or lactation. Whole-study findings and limits: With around 88% sensitivity and less than 83% specificity, a 13-signature model separated ophthalmopathy from stable hyperthyroidism.

TCR beta CDR3 regions were amplified from RNA transcripts. A first-round RT-PCR used HTBI primers, followed by a second-round multiplex PCR. TCRdb recomputed calls from the multiplex PCR reads with MiXCR, one row per CDR3 protein. The sample contains 600,000 to 650,000 distinct CDR3 sequences, about 24% of which appear only once. What was sequenced was peripheral blood. The chain carries TRBV5-1 and TRBJ1-2, with 9 bases identical to TRBD1. The sequence was collected from a young woman with stable Graves' hyperthyroidism. Some clones in this sample may be carry-over from other donors' samples. The chain's CDR3 is CASSFSGQGSGYTF. Here the CDR3 DNA reads TGCGCCAGCAGCTTTTCGGGACAGGGAAGTGGCTACACCTTC.